The next 4 T cell receptor beta chains were all read from a single sample in a study of T-cell reconstitution after alpha-beta-depleted transplantation in children. The library targeted TCRbeta and was prepared with unique molecular identifiers. TCRdb processed the PCR reads anew with MiXCR; each CDR3 protein has one entry. The sample consists of about 78,000 distinct CDR3 sequences, 13% to 15% of them appearing once. Sequencing used PBMCs, mostly from graft donor cells, obtained 180 days after TCRalphabeta/CD19-depleted stem cell transplant. These receptors were taken from a male patient aged 2-9 years who had a stem cell transplant for acute lymphoblastic leukemia, so the T cells may come from the graft donor.

This clonotype was observed a handful of times. The rearrangement links TRBV5-1 to TRBJ1-2; D perhaps matches TRBD1 (5 bases). In germline, CDR1 is SGHRS, CDR2 YFSETQ. This CDR3 region has 13 residues. Trimming took 3 bases from V and 6 from J, leaving 12 bases between them. The CDR3 region is CASSSGHVNGYTF. The CDR3 DNA is TGCGCCAGCAGCTCCGGACATGTGAATGGCTACACCTTC.

The genes are TRBV27 and TRBJ2-3; D call uncertain. The germline V gene has CDR1 MNHEY and CDR2 SMNVEV (reference sequence). V shed 8 bases and J shed 3 bases, with 6 bases lying between them. This CDR3 is built from 11 residues. The CDR3 reads CASGETDTQYF. As DNA, the CDR3 is TGTGCCAGCGGAGAAACAGATACGCAGTATTTT.

This clonotype appeared a few times. This chain links TRBV24-1 with TRBJ2-7, with D maybe TRBD1 (6 bases). CDR1 is KGHDR and CDR2 is SFDVKD in the germline V gene. The V and J ends lost 4 bases and 5 bases respectively, with 11 bases between them. The CDR3 totals 13 residues. CDR3 DNA: TGTGCCACCAGTGACGCCGGGACAAACGAGCAGTACTTC. As protein: CATSDAGTNEQYF.

At least ten counts were recorded for this clonotype. The chain recombines TRBV5-1 with TRBJ2-1; 9 bases line up with TRBD2. V shed 2 bases, J shed 5 bases, and the junction held 5 bases outside the gene matches. The length of the CDR3 is 15 residues. The V gene's germline CDR1 is SGHRS and CDR2 YFSETQ. The CDR3 sequence: CASSFKRGAHNEQFF. Here the CDR3 DNA reads TGCGCCAGCAGCTTTAAGCGGGGGGCCCACAATGAGCAGTTCTTC. Looking up the rest from reference TRBV5-1 and TRBJ2-1 gives the full variable domain: KAGVTQTPRYLIKTRGQQVTLSCSPISGHRSVSWYQQTPGQGLQFLFEYFSETQRNKGNFPGRFSGRQFSNSRSEMNVSTLELGDSALYLCASSFKRGAHNEQFFGPGTRLTVL.